The clone carrying this TCR beta chain was detected a few times. Its target is unknown. This entry belongs to a study of blood T cells in healthy people across ages. A second 7 to 11 cycle PCR used barcoded and J-beta primers. Tags on each cDNA molecule came from a template-switch adaptor with 12 random nucleotides. In TCRdb, the 5' RACE reads were re-called with MiXCR into one record per CDR3 protein. The sample holds roughly 680,000 distinct CDR3 sequences; around 21% are singletons and the top ten take more than 3%. Overall study findings and caveats: Naive CD4+ cells and diversity were both higher in long-lived donors than in aged donors.

The CDR3 covers 15 residues. V gave up 0 bases and J gave up 5 bases, with 13 bases separating them. The germline V gene encodes CDR1 LGHNA and CDR2 YSLEER. The sequencing sample was made of blood. This clonotype was sampled from a man between 65 and 85 years old in good health. This chain connects TRBV4-3 to TRBJ1-2; D is unresolved. The CDR3 spells CASSQDYGQPYGYTF. In DNA, the CDR3 is TGCGCCAGCAGCCAAGATTATGGCCAGCCTTATGGCTACACCTTC.